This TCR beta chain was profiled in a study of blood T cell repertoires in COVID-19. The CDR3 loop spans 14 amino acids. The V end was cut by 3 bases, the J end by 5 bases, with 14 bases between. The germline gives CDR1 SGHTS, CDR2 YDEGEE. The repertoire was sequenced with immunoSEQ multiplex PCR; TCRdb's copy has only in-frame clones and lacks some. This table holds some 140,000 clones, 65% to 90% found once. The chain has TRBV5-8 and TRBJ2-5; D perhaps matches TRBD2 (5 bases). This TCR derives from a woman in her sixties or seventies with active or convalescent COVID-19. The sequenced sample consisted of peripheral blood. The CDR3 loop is CASSWPGMSETQYF. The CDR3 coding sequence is TGTGCCAGCAGCTGGCCGGGAATGAGTGAGACCCAGTACTTC.